Listed below are T cell receptor beta chains from one sample, sequenced in a study of identical twins. TCRdb used MiXCR to reprocess the 5' RACE reads, holding one entry per CDR3 protein. The table includes some 790,000 distinct CDR3 sequences, about 18% detected once. This sample also belongs to another study, concerning T cells expressing NK-cell markers.

The sequencing sample was made of PBMCs. The receptor set was obtained from a woman younger than 30 in good health. CDR3s include the opening cysteine and the closing phenylalanine or tryptophan. Fields, in order: D gene, V gene, J gene, clone size, CDR3 protein, CDR3 DNA. A D gene is named only where the DNA matches it firmly. Clone size appears in some rows only: once, few, many, or a class for an expanded clone.

TRBD2	TRBV20-1	TRBJ2-4	.	CSAASGGAKNIQYF	TGCAGTGCTGCTAGCGGAGGGGCCAAAAACATTCAGTACTTC
.	TRBV10-3	TRBJ1-3	few	CAITGEISGNTIYF	TGTGCCATCACTGGGGAGATCTCTGGAAACACCATATATTTT
TRBD2	TRBV9	TRBJ2-3	.	CASTHSGPSTDTQYF	TGTGCCAGCACCCATAGCGGGCCTAGCACAGATACGCAGTATTTT
.	TRBV6-1	TRBJ2-3	.	CASSRSGGAVGTQYF	TGTGCCAGCAGTAGAAGTGGGGGGGCGGTCGGTACGCAGTATTTT
TRBD1	TRBV2	TRBJ1-5	few	CASTGQGTSQPQHF	TGTGCCAGCACAGGACAGGGAACCAGTCAGCCCCAGCATTTT
.	TRBV14	TRBJ2-1	few	CASSQEVGAARNEQFF	TGTGCCAGCAGCCAAGAAGTGGGAGCGGCGCGGAATGAGCAGTTCTTC
.	TRBV20-1	TRBJ1-2	.	CSARDFRDTRRKGYTF	TGCAGTGCTAGAGATTTCCGGGACACTCGCAGGAAGGGCTACACCTTC
.	TRBV7-9	TRBJ2-7	.	CASSWNEYEQYF	TGTGCCAGCAGCTGGAATGAATACGAGCAGTACTTC
.	TRBV24-1	TRBJ2-3	.	CATSDSSTDTQYF	TGTGCCACCAGTGACTCTAGCACAGATACGCAGTATTTT
TRBD1	TRBV20-1	TRBJ2-3	few	CSAERQGGTDTQYF	TGCAGTGCAGAGAGACAGGGTGGCACAGATACGCAGTATTTT
TRBD2	TRBV15	TRBJ2-7	many	CATGGLNSYEQYF	TGTGCCACCGGGGGACTAAACTCCTACGAGCAGTACTTC
TRBD1	TRBV6-5	TRBJ2-5	.	CASSSTTPGGLVKGTQYF	TGTGCCAGCAGTTCTACCACCCCAGGGGGCTTGGTAAAAGGGACCCAGTACTTC
.	TRBV7-9	TRBJ2-7	.	CASSSRDSLSYEQYF	TGTGCCAGCAGTTCCCGGGACTCCCTCTCCTACGAGCAGTACTTC
TRBD2	TRBV5-1	TRBJ2-1	.	CASSRELATTYNEQFF	TGCGCCAGCAGCCGCGAACTAGCGACCACCTACAATGAGCAGTTCTTC
.	TRBV6-1	TRBJ2-1	.	CASSLASVDYNEQFF	TGTGCCAGCAGCCTAGCCTCTGTCGATTACAATGAGCAGTTCTTC
TRBD1	TRBV20-1	TRBJ2-7	few	CSARSDLRRDRGSYEQYF	TGCAGTGCTAGATCCGACCTCCGGCGGGACAGGGGGAGCTACGAGCAGTACTTC
TRBD1	TRBV7-2	TRBJ2-5	few	CASSSMTGVETQYF	TGTGCCAGCAGCTCCATGACAGGGGTGGAGACCCAGTACTTC
TRBD1	TRBV4-3	TRBJ2-7	few	CASSQRGQGVYEQYF	TGCGCCAGCAGCCAGAGGGGACAGGGGGTCTACGAGCAGTACTTC
.	TRBV4-3	TRBJ2-2	.	CASSQEAGAVTGELFF	TGCGCCAGCAGCCAAGAGGCAGGGGCGGTCACCGGGGAGCTGTTTTTT
TRBD1	TRBV20-1	TRBJ1-5	few	CSAADRVGHQPQHF	TGCAGTGCTGCGGACAGGGTAGGGCATCAGCCCCAGCATTTT
TRBD2	TRBV6-2/TRBV6-3	TRBJ2-1	.	CASSTGLAWEQFF	TGTGCCAGCAGTACGGGACTAGCGTGGGAGCAGTTCTTC
TRBD2	TRBV7-9	TRBJ2-1	.	CALGGSSGRSSYNEQFF	TGTGCCCTAGGTGGGTCTAGCGGGAGGAGCTCCTACAATGAGCAGTTCTTC
.	TRBV6-5	TRBJ1-4	few	CASSYEGHTEKLFF	TGTGCCAGCAGTTACGAGGGGCATACGGAAAAACTGTTTTTT
.	TRBV11-2	TRBJ2-5	few	CASSLASGQSRETQYF	TGTGCCAGCAGCTTAGCCTCCGGACAGTCCCGGGAGACCCAGTACTTC
TRBD1	TRBV9	TRBJ2-1	few	CASSLQTGLTEQFF	TGTGCCAGCAGCTTGCAGACAGGGCTCACGGAGCAGTTCTTC
TRBD1	TRBV20-1	TRBJ2-7	few	CSATDRGRSYEQYF	TGCAGTGCTACGGACAGGGGACGATCTTACGAGCAGTACTTC
TRBD2	TRBV5-1	TRBJ2-3	many	CASSLVAGGADTQYF	TGTGCCAGCAGCTTAGTTGCGGGGGGCGCGGATACGCAGTATTTT
TRBD2	TRBV9	TRBJ2-7	once	CASSVELAGFDEQYF	TGTGCCAGCAGCGTAGAACTAGCGGGCTTTGACGAGCAGTACTTC
.	TRBV20-1	TRBJ2-1	few	CSARKTSQGKEQFF	TGCAGTGCTAGGAAGACTAGTCAGGGAAAAGAGCAGTTCTTC
.	TRBV10-3	TRBJ2-7	few	CAIRGQGSYEQYF	TGTGCCATCAGGGGTCAGGGTTCCTACGAGCAGTACTTC
.	TRBV9	TRBJ1-1	.	CASSPLATANTEAFF	TGTGCCAGCAGCCCCCTCGCGACAGCGAACACTGAAGCTTTCTTT
TRBD1	TRBV4-3	TRBJ2-7	.	CASSQVRDRAYEQYF	TGCGCCAGCAGCCAAGTCCGGGACAGAGCCTACGAGCAGTACTTC
.	TRBV20-1	TRBJ2-3	.	CSARDPRLGGDTQYF	TGCAGTGCTAGAGATCCCAGATTGGGGGGAGATACGCAGTATTTT
.	TRBV7-9	TRBJ1-1	few	CASSWVGTEAFF	TGTGCCAGCAGCTGGGTGGGCACTGAAGCTTTCTTT
.	TRBV12-3/TRBV12-4	TRBJ2-5	few	CASSLLARAEETQYF	TGTGCCAGCAGTTTGCTAGCTCGGGCGGAAGAGACCCAGTACTTC
.	TRBV12-3/TRBV12-4	TRBJ2-1	.	CASSLTLWSEQFF	TGTGCCAGCAGTTTAACGTTGTGGTCTGAGCAGTTCTTC
.	TRBV30	TRBJ1-1	.	CAWSTGRVGTEAFF	TGTGCCTGGAGTACAGGGAGGGTAGGAACTGAAGCTTTCTTT
TRBD2	TRBV29-1	TRBJ2-7	.	CSVEVGGRVPYEQYF	TGCAGCGTTGAAGTCGGAGGGAGGGTCCCCTACGAGCAGTACTTC